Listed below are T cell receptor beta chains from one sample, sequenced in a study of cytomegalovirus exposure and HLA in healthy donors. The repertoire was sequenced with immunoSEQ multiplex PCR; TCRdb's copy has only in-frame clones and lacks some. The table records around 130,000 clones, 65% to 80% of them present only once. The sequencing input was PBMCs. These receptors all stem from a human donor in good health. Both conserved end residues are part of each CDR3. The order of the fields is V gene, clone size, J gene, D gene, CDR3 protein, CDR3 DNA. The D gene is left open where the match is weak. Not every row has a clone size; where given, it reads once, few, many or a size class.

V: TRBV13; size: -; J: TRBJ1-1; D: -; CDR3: CASSSAPRGNTEAFF; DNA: TGTGCCAGCAGCTCAGCCCCTCGGGGGAACACTGAAGCTTTCTTT
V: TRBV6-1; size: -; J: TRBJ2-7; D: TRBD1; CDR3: CASSSDRPYEQYF; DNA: TGTGCCAGCAGTTCGGACAGGCCCTACGAGCAGTACTTC
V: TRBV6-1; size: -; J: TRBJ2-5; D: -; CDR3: CASREGGRETQYF; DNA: TGTGCCAGCCGGGAAGGCGGAAGGGAGACCCAGTACTTC
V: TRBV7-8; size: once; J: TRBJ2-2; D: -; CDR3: CASSSESTGTHNTGELFF; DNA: TGTGCCAGCAGCTCCGAATCGACCGGGACACACAACACCGGGGAGCTGTTTTTT
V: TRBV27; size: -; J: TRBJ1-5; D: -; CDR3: CASRLGGGWGQPQHF; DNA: TGTGCCAGCAGGCTGGGGGGGGGCTGGGGTCAGCCCCAGCATTTT
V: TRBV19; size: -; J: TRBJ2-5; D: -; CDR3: CASNRWGDSETQYF; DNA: TGTGCCAGTAACCGATGGGGGGACTCAGAGACCCAGTACTTC
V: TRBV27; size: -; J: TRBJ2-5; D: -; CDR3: CASPRGAGETQYF; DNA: TGTGCCAGCCCCCGGGGGGCTGGTGAGACCCAGTACTTC
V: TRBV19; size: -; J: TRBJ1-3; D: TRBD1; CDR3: CASSETGDSGNTIYF; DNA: TGTGCCAGTAGTGAGACAGGGGACTCTGGAAACACCATATATTTT
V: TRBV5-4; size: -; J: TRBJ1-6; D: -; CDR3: CASSLVGRDSPLHF; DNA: TGTGCCAGCAGCTTGGTGGGCAGGGATTCACCCCTCCACTTT
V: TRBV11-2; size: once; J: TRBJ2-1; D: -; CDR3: CASSFVIRGSSYNEQFF; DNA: TGTGCCAGCAGCTTTGTAATCCGGGGGAGCTCCTACAATGAGCAGTTCTTC
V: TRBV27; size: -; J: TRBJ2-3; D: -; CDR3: CASSPQGVISTDTQYF; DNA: TGTGCCAGCAGTCCTCAGGGTGTAATTTCCACAGATACGCAGTATTTT
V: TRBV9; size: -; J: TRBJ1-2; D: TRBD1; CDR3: CASSVNQGAPNYGYTF; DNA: TGTGCCAGCAGCGTAAATCAGGGGGCCCCTAACTATGGCTACACCTTC
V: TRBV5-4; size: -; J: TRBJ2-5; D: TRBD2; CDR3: CASRISGGAPGTQYF; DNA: TGTGCCAGCAGGATTAGCGGGGGGGCTCCCGGGACCCAGTACTTC
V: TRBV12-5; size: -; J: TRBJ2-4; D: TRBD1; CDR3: CASGFPYGQGEVYF; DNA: TGTGCTAGTGGTTTCCCTTACGGACAGGGGGAGGTGTACTTC
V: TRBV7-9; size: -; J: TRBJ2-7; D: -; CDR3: CASSSGGVPGYEQYF; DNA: TGTGCCAGCAGCTCAGGAGGGGTCCCCGGCTACGAGCAGTACTTC
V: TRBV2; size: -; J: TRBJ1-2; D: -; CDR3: CASTRTATDSPYGYTF; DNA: TGTGCCAGCACCAGGACAGCCACGGACTCCCCCTATGGCTACACCTTC
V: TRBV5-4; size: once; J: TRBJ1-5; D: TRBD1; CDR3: CASKRDRGNQPQHF; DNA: TGTGCCAGCAAGAGGGACAGGGGGAATCAGCCCCAGCATTTT
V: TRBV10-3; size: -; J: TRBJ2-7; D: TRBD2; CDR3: CAISESMGLAENSYAQYF; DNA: TGTGCCATCAGTGAGTCGATGGGACTAGCGGAGAATTCCTACGCGCAGTACTTC
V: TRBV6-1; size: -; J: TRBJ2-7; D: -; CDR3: CASTRQYDEQYF; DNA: TGTGCCAGCACCCGACAATACGACGAGCAGTACTTC
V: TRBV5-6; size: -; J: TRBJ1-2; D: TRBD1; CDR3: CASSPRRGQGVNTF; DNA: TGTGCCAGCAGCCCTAGAAGGGGACAGGGGGTTAACACCTTC
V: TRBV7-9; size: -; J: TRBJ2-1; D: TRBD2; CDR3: CASSSLAGASLDEQFF; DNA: TGTGCCAGCAGCTCCCTAGCGGGGGCGTCCCTCGATGAGCAGTTCTTC
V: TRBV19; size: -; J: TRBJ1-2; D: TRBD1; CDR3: CASSIGQGEGHGYTF; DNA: TGTGCCAGTAGTATTGGACAGGGGGAGGGCCACGGCTACACCTTC
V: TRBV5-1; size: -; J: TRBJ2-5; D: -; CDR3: CASSLGGAAYQETQYF; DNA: TGCGCCAGCAGCTTGGGGGGCGCAGCCTACCAAGAGACCCAGTACTTC
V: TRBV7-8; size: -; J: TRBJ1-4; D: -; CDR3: CASSLALGMGTTNEKLFF; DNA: TGTGCCAGCAGCTTAGCGCTCGGGATGGGGACAACTAATGAAAAACTGTTTTTT
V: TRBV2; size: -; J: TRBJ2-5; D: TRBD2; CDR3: CATERGGGETQYF; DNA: TGTGCCACGGAGCGGGGGGGTGGCGAGACCCAGTACTTC
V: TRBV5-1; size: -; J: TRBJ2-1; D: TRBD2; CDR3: CASSLVSSGGAGPYNEQFF; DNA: TGCGCCAGCAGCTTGGTGTCTAGCGGGGGGGCTGGACCCTACAATGAGCAGTTCTTC
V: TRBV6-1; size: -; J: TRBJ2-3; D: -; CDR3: CASSEAGDLDTQYF; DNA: TGTGCCAGCAGTGAAGCCGGGGATTTAGATACGCAGTATTTT
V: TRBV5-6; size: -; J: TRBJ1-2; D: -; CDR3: CASSPQTKTRGGYTF; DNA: TGTGCCAGCAGCCCACAGACGAAAACCCGTGGTGGCTACACCTTC
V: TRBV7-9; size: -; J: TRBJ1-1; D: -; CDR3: CSSSSGNTEAFF; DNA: TGTTCCAGCTCCTCGGGAAACACTGAAGCTTTCTTT
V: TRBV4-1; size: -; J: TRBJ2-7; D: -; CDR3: CASSQEPTETYYEQYF; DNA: TGCGCCAGCAGCCAAGAGCCGACAGAAACCTACTACGAGCAGTACTTC
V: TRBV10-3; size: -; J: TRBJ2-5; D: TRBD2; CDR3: CAITQRRGGWETQYF; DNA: TGTGCCATCACCCAGAGGCGGGGGGGCTGGGAGACCCAGTACTTC
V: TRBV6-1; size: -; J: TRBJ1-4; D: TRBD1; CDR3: CASRDRVGEKLFF; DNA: TGTGCCAGCAGGGACAGGGTCGGCGAAAAACTGTTTTTT
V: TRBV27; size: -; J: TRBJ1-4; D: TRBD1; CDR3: CASRSGQRNEKLFF; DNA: TGTGCCAGCAGATCGGGACAGCGAAATGAAAAACTGTTTTTT
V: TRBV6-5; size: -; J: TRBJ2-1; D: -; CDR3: CASRLDEQFF; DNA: TGTGCCAGCAGACTCGATGAGCAGTTCTTC
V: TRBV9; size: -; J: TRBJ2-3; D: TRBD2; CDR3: CASSLAGGRTDTQYF; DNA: TGTGCCAGCAGCCTAGCGGGGGGGCGCACAGATACGCAGTATTTT
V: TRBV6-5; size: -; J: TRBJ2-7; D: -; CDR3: CASSYGSGSSYEQYF; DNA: TGTGCCAGCAGTTACGGCAGCGGAAGCTCCTACGAGCAGTACTTC
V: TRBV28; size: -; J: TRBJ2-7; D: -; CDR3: CASSSGTIIGEQYF; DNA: TGTGCCAGCAGTTCCGGGACAATAATCGGCGAGCAGTACTTC
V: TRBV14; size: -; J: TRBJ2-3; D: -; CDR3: CASRLGRGGNTQYF; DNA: TGTGCCAGCAGGCTAGGACGTGGCGGGAATACGCAGTATTTT
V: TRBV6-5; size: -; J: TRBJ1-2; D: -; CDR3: CASARGGSGYTF; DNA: TGTGCCAGCGCCAGGGGTGGAAGCGGCTACACCTTC
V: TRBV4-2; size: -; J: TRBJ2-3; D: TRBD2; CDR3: CASSLSTHGTSLDTQYF; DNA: TGTGCCAGCAGCCTATCGACCCATGGGACTAGCCTTGATACGCAGTATTTT
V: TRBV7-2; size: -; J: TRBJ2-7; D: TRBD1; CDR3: CASSEYRGEQYF; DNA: TGTGCCAGCAGCGAATACAGGGGCGAGCAGTACTTC
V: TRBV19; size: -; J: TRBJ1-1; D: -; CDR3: CASSIGGSMNTEAFF; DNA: TGTGCCAGTAGTATCGGCGGCAGTATGAACACTGAAGCTTTCTTT
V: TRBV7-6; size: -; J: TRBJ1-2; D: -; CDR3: CASSDYSASLTF; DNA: TGTGCCAGCAGCGATTATTCAGCGTCCCTCACCTTC
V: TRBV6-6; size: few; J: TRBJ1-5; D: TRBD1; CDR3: CASTDDGTASNQPQHF; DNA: TGTGCCAGCACCGACGACGGGACAGCTAGCAATCAGCCCCAGCATTTT
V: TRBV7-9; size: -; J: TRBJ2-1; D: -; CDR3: CASMYGGFEQFF; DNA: TGTGCCAGCATGTATGGGGGGTTTGAGCAGTTCTTC
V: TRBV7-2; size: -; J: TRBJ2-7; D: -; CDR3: CASSLATDSTYEQYF; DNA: TGTGCCAGCAGCTTAGCTACCGACAGTACCTACGAGCAGTACTTC
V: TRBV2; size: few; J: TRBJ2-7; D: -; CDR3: CASSGIRSSYEQYF; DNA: TGTGCCAGCTCGGGAATAAGGAGCTCCTACGAGCAGTACTTC
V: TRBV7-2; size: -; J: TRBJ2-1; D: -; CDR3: CASSLRSNEQFF; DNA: TGTGCCAGCAGCTTACGGTCCAATGAGCAGTTCTTC